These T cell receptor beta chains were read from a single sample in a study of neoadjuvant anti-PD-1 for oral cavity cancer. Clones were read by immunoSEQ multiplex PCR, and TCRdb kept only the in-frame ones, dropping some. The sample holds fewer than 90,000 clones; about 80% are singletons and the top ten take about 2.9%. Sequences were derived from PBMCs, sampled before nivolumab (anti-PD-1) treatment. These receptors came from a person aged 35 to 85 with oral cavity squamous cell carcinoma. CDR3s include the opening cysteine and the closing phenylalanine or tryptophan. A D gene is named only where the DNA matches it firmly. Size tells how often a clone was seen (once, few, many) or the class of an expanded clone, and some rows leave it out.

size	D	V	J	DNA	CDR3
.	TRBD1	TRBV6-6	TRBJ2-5	TGTGCCAGCACCCCGACAAGACAGGGTGGGGAGACCCAGTACTTC	CASTPTRQGGETQYF
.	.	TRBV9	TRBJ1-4	TGTGCCAGCAGCGTAGCGGCCGCTAATGAAAAACTGTTTTTT	CASSVAAANEKLFF
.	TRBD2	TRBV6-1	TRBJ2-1	TGTGCCAGCAGTGAAACCCTCCGCGGGAGGGCCAGGGATGAGCAGTTCTTC	CASSETLRGRARDEQFF
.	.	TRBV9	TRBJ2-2	TGTGCCAGCAGCTTTCTAACGGCCGGGGAGCTGTTTTTT	CASSFLTAGELFF
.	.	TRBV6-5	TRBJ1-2	TGTGCCAGCAGTTACTCGATAAGGGGGGGCTACACCTTC	CASSYSIRGGYTF
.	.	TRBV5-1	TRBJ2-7	TGCGCCAGCAGCGAAGCAGGGAGAAGCTCCTACGAGCAGTACTTC	CASSEAGRSSYEQYF
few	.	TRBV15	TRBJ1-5	TGTGCCACCAGCCGAAACAGGGAAAATCAGCCCCAGCATTTT	CATSRNRENQPQHF
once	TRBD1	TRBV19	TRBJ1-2	TGTGCCAGTAGTCGAGGGACAGACTATGGCTACACCTTC	CASSRGTDYGYTF
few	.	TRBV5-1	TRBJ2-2	TGCGCCAGCGCCCCAGGATTTTTGAACACCGGGGAGCTGTTTTTT	CASAPGFLNTGELFF
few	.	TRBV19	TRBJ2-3	TGTGCCAGTAGTATCCGGCCGGGAACCACCACAGATACGCAGTATTTT	CASSIRPGTTTDTQYF
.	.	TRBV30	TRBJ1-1	TGTGCCTGGAGTGCCGGGGGTAACACTGAAGCTTTCTTT	CAWSAGGNTEAFF
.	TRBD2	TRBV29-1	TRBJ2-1	TGCAGCCGGACTAGCGGGATGACGGACTACAATGAGCAGTTCTTC	CSRTSGMTDYNEQFF
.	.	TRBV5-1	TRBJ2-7	TGCGCCAGCAGCTTGGGCGGGACAGACCTGGGAGAAGAGCAGTACTTC	CASSLGGTDLGEEQYF
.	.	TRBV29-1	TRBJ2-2	TGCAGCGTTGATGGCTCCTACGGCGGGGAGCTGTTTTTT	CSVDGSYGGELFF
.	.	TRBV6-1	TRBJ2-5	TGTGCCAGCAGAAGCCTCGCCGGGAAAGAGACCCAGTACTTC	CASRSLAGKETQYF
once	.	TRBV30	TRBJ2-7	TGTGCCTGGAACCAGGGTCCCTACGAGCAGTACTTC	CAWNQGPYEQYF
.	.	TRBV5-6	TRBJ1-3	TGTGCCAGCAGCTTGTCCGGGGGCTCTGGAAACACCATATATTTT	CASSLSGGSGNTIYF
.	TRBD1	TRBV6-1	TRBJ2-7	TGTGCCAGCAGTGTGGCAGGGGGCTTCTACGAGCAGTACTTC	CASSVAGGFYEQYF
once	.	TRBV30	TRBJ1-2	TGTGCCTGGAGTGCTGCGGGGGTTGGCTACACCTTC	CAWSAAGVGYTF
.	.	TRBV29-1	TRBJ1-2	TGCAGCGATGGCAGGGAGGATGGCTACACCTTC	CSDGREDGYTF
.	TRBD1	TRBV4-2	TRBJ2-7	TGTGCCAGCAGCCAGAGCCGGGACAGTTTCTCCTACGAGCAGTACTTC	CASSQSRDSFSYEQYF
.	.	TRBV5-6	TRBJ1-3	TGTGCCAGCAGCTTGGGACAGTTCGGCAGAGACACCATATATTTT	CASSLGQFGRDTIYF
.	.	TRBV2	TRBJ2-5	TGTGCCAGCAGAGGGTTAGAGACCCAGTACTTC	CASRGLETQYF
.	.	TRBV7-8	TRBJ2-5	TGTGCCAGCAGCCATCAGGGCCCCCAAGAGACCCAGTACTTC	CASSHQGPQETQYF
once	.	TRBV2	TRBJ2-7	TGTGCCAGCAGTGACAGCACCTACGAGCAGTACTTC	CASSDSTYEQYF
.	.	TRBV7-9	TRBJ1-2	TGTGCCAGCAGCTTAGAGGTCGCGCAGGTCTACACCTTC	CASSLEVAQVYTF
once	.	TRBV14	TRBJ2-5	TGTGCCAGCAGCCAAGATGGCCGGGCAGGGGAGACCCAGTACTTC	CASSQDGRAGETQYF
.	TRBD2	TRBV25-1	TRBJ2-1	TGTGCCAGCAGTGCGGGACTAGATGAGCAGTTCTTC	CASSAGLDEQFF
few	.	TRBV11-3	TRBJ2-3	TGTGCCAGCAACTATTCGGACGGGAGTTTAGATACGCAGTATTTT	CASNYSDGSLDTQYF
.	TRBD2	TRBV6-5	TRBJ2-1	TGTGCCAGCAGGAAAGCGGGAACCTACAATGAGCAGTTCTTC	CASRKAGTYNEQFF
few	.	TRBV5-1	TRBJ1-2	TGCGCCAGCAGCTTGGGGGACATCTATGGCTACACCTTC	CASSLGDIYGYTF
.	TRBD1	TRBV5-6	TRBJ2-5	TGTGCCAGCATCTTACAGGGGGCGCGAGAGACCCAGTACTTC	CASILQGARETQYF
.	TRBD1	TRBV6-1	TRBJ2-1	TGTGCCAGCAGTTCCGGGACAGCACCTTACAATGAGCAGTTCTTC	CASSSGTAPYNEQFF
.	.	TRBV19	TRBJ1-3	TGTGCCACTTCGACTCTCTCTGGAAACACCATATATTTT	CATSTLSGNTIYF
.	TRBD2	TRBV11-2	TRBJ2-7	TGTGCCAGCAGCAAGACTAGCCGCGAGCAGTACTTC	CASSKTSREQYF
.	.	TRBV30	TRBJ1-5	TGTGCCTGGAGCCCCCAACGAGGGCCCCAGCATTTT	CAWSPQRGPQHF
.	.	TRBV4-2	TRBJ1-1	TGTGCCAGCAGCCACCCTGCGGGGGCCACTGAAGCTTTCTTT	CASSHPAGATEAFF
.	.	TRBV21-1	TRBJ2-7	TGTGCCAGCAGCAAAGCCTCCGGGACAGAGACCTACGAGCAGTACTTC	CASSKASGTETYEQYF
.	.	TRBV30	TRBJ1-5	TGTGCCTGGAGTAGCTACGGGGCTAATCAGCCCCAGCATTTT	CAWSSYGANQPQHF